The 11 T cell receptor beta chains in this list originate from one sample, sequenced in a study of read filtering for tumor transcriptome and immune sequencing. The library was built from roughly 400 ng RNA with molecular barcoded adaptors for alpha/delta and beta/gamma chains. TCRdb used MiXCR to reprocess the reads, holding one entry per CDR3 protein. The sample consists of 65,000 or so distinct CDR3 sequences, approximately 19% of them appearing once. Sequencing used a population of CD138-negative cells sorted from bone marrow. The receptors shown here come from a donor aged 40 or over with multiple myeloma.

This clonotype occurred many times. The J gene is TRBJ1-1, the V gene TRBV5-1; a weak D match, TRBD1 (5 bases). Trimming pared 0 bases from V and 1 base from J, leaving 7 bases between. Germline values: CDR1 SGHRS, CDR2 YFSETQ. The CDR3 has 14 residues. The CDR3 DNA follows: TGCGCCAGCAGCTTGGGGGGACGGAACACTGAAGCTTTCTTT. Its translation is CASSLGGRNTEAFF.

This clonotype occurred many times. The V call is TRBV27, the J call TRBJ2-7; TRBD2 agrees at 11 bases. Germline lookup yields CDR1 MNHEY and CDR2 SMNVEV (reference sequence). V lost 0 bases, J lost 3 bases, and 4 bases stayed unmatched. The CDR3 consists of 16 residues. CDR3: CASSLSPGTSGYEQYF. The CDR3 DNA follows: TGTGCCAGCAGTTTATCACCCGGGACTAGCGGCTACGAGCAGTACTTC.

This clonotype came up a few times. J is TRBJ2-7 and V is TRBV5-1; unclear D gene. The CDR3 covers 15 residues. Trimming shortened V by 0 bases and J by 5 bases, and 15 bases separated the two germline ends. The germline CDR1 and CDR2 sequences are SGHRS and YFSETQ. The CDR3 reads CASSLENRVWDEQYF. As DNA, the CDR3 is TGCGCCAGCAGCTTGGAGAACCGGGTGTGGGACGAGCAGTACTTC.

In its sample, this clonotype was seen many times. The chain links TRBV29-1 to TRBJ1-1; D is undetermined. Trimming stripped 2 bases from V and 4 bases from J, with 14 bases between. Germline CDR1 SQVTM, CDR2 ANQGSEA. The CDR3 runs to 14 residues. The CDR3 is CSVERTAWGTEAFF. The CDR3 region has the DNA TGCAGCGTTGAACGGACGGCCTGGGGCACTGAAGCTTTCTTT.

This clonotype is deemed medium-sized. The CDR3 here is CASSAGYEQYF. The CDR3 DNA is TGTGCCAGCAGCGCGGGTTACGAGCAGTACTTC. The chain couples TRBV14 to TRBJ2-7, with D perhaps TRBD2 (5 bases). V lost 5 bases to trimming and J lost 4 bases, with 6 bases between them. There are 11 residues in the CDR3. CDR1 and CDR2 (germline): SGHDN, FVKESK.

Note on this clonotype: This clone may be a read error of a much larger clone one base away. The rearrangement links TRBV29-1 to TRBJ2-6; D might be TRBD1 or TRBD2, each matching 6 bases. Germline V gene sequence: CDR1 SQVTM, CDR2 ANQGSEA. The CDR3 consists of 14 residues. Here the CDR3 DNA reads TGCAGCGTCGGAGGGGGGTGGGGGGCCAACGCCCTGACTTTC. Translated: CSVGGGWGANALTF.

This clonotype was counted at least ten times. CDR3 region: CASSQDGTAEETQYF. For the CDR3, the DNA is TGTGCCAGCAGCCAAGATGGGACAGCAGAAGAGACCCAGTACTTC. This chain uses TRBV4-2 with TRBJ2-5, with 7 bases fitting TRBD1. The germline V gene encodes CDR1 LGHNA and CDR2 YNFKEQ. The V segment lost 0 bases and the J segment 3 bases; nucleotides outside the gene matches: 4. The CDR3 sequence is 15 residues long.

This clonotype occurred many times. This sequence joins TRBV6-2 or TRBV6-3 and TRBJ2-2; 8 bases are shared with TRBD2. CDR1 and CDR2 from the germline V gene are MNHEY and SVGEGT. V shed 3 bases, J shed 6 bases, and the junction held 12 bases outside the gene matches. The CDR3 is made up of 17 amino acids. The CDR3 loop reads CASSYTSAGLDSGELFF. The CDR3 bases are TGTGCCAGCAGTTATACCAGCGCGGGACTAGATTCCGGGGAGCTGTTTTTT.

On this clonotype itself: A read error is possible here, since a much larger clone lies one base away. DNA for the CDR3: TGCGCCAGCGGCCAAAGCGGGGGGAGCGGAGAGACCCAGTACTTC. This codes for CASGQSGGSGETQYF. V usage is TRBV4-1 and J usage is TRBJ2-5; 9 positions match TRBD2. Germline V CDR1 and CDR2: MGHRA, YSYEKL. The CDR3 length is 15 residues.

The sample holds many counts of this clonotype. The genes are TRBV29-1 and TRBJ2-1; tentatively, D is TRBD2 (6 bases). Trimming shortened V by 8 bases and J by 6 bases, and 14 bases separated the two germline ends. Germline CDR1 and CDR2: SQVTM and ANQGSEA. The CDR3 contains 12 residues. For the CDR3, the DNA is TGCAGCATTAGCGGAGGCTTCAATGAGCAGTTCTTC. This translates into CSISGGFNEQFF.

In this sample, this clonotype turned up many times. The gene calls are TRBV5-1 and TRBJ2-7; TRBD1 or TRBD2 may be the D gene (5 bases each). Germline V gives CDR1 SGHRS, CDR2 YFSETQ. The CDR3 loop spans 14 amino acids. Deletions cut 3 bases from V and 6 bases from J, with 16 bases between. Written as DNA, the CDR3 is TGCGCCAGCAGCTCCGGGACCTCTCCCGTCGAGCAGTACTTC. Translating gives CASSSGTSPVEQYF.